This T cell receptor (beta chain) emerged from a study of OX40 agonist ivuxolimab in advanced cancers. Whole-study context: Partial responses were observed in three patients, of whom one had hepatocellular carcinoma and two had cutaneous melanoma. The study's findings and limits: At doses 0.1 to 3.0 mg/kg, CD4+ and CD8+ clones expanded.

Blood sampling took place at baseline, cycle 4 day 1, and cycle 7 day 1. CDR3 size: 15 residues. Trimming stripped 6 bases from V and 2 bases from J, with 17 bases between. Germline V gene sequence: CDR1 MNHEY, CDR2 SVGAGI. Clones were read by immunoSEQ multiplex PCR, and TCRdb kept only the in-frame ones, dropping some. The sample gives roughly 72,000 clones, about 91% of which show up once; approximately 10% is in the top ten. About this clone itself: Its antigen is unidentified.

Specimen: CD4+ or CD8+ T cells sorted from blood, collected in a trial of the OX40 agonist ivuxolimab. This chain uses TRBV6-5 with TRBJ2-7, with TRBD1 as a possible D gene (6 bases). This receptor was identified in an adult with an advanced solid tumor such as melanoma, head and neck, liver or kidney cancer. CDR3 amino acids: CASRAGTTTTYEQYF. In DNA, the CDR3 is TGTGCCAGCAGAGCCGGGACAACTACGACCTACGAGCAGTACTTC.